A single sample gave rise to the 21 T cell receptor beta chains below, sequenced in a study of blood T cell repertoires in COVID-19. This table comes from immunoSEQ multiplex PCR, and its TCRdb copy is limited to in-frame clones, with some not included. The sample carries 41,000 or so clones, roughly 85% recorded once. Material for sequencing was peripheral blood. The source of these receptors is a man between 60 and 70 years old with acute or convalescent COVID-19.

The J gene is TRBJ2-3, the V gene TRBV10-3; a weak D match, TRBD1 (6 bases). The germline gives CDR1 ENHRY, CDR2 SYGVKD. The CDR3 runs to 12 residues. V gave up 8 bases and J gave up 12 bases, with 18 bases separating them. The CDR3 here is CAIGDTSDIQYF. The CDR3 region has the DNA TGTGCCATCGGGGACACTAGTGACATTCAGTATTTT.

This chain links TRBV29-1 with TRBJ1-2, with 7 bases fitting TRBD1. Germline CDR1 and CDR2: SQVTM and ANQGSEA. The V and J ends lost 7 bases and 4 bases, in that order; junction bases with no gene match: 3. This CDR3 has 11 residues. CDR3 in DNA: TGCAGCGCTGGGACAGCCTATGGCTACACCTTC. Residues: CSAGTAYGYTF.

The CDR3 loop reads CASSPSTSNTEAFF. CDR3 coding DNA: TGTGCCAGCAGCCCAAGCACGAGCAACACTGAAGCTTTCTTT. This rearrangement joins TRBV7-6 to TRBJ1-1; D call uncertain. The length of the CDR3 is 14 residues. CDR1 is SGHVS, CDR2 FNYEAQ, per germline. V was trimmed by 5 bases and J by 2 bases, leaving 12 bases between them. Full variable domain (outside the CDR3, taken from reference TRBV7-6 and TRBJ1-1): GAGVSQSPRYKVTKRGQDVALRCDPISGHVSLYWYRQALGQGPEFLTYFNYEAQQDKSGLPNDRFSAERPEGSISTLTIQRTEQRDSAMYRCASSPSTSNTEAFFGQGTRLTVV.

This clone has just a few counts. V usage is TRBV5-4 and J usage is TRBJ1-2, with D possibly matching TRBD1 (5 bases). The CDR3 sequence is 13 residues long. Germline lookup yields CDR1 SGHNT and CDR2 YYREEE (reference sequence). Trimming removed 6 bases from V and 5 bases from J, with 14 bases in between. CDR3: CASTWGERYGYTF. The CDR3, as DNA: TGTGCCAGCACCTGGGGGGAGAGGTATGGCTACACCTTC.

V and J are TRBV5-1 and TRBJ1-1; D is possibly TRBD1 (6 bases). Deletions cut 5 bases from V and 3 bases from J, with 14 bases between. This CDR3 is built from 14 residues. Germline assignment: CDR1 SGHRS and CDR2 YFSETQ. CDR3: CASSFLGADTEAFF. The CDR3 nucleotides read TGCGCCAGCAGTTTTCTGGGGGCAGACACTGAAGCTTTCTTT.

The V and J genes are TRBV19 and TRBJ2-7; D might be TRBD1 (5 bases). Per the germline V gene, CDR1 is LNHDA and CDR2 is SQIVND (reference sequence). The CDR3 sequence is 13 residues long. Deletions cut 3 bases from V and 3 bases from J, with 9 bases between. CDR3 DNA sequence: TGTGCCAGTAGTATTGGGGCCGACTACGAGCAGTACTTC. It yields the protein CASSIGADYEQYF.

This chain links TRBV19 with TRBJ2-1; TRBD1 agrees at 8 bases. The junction had 6 bases not matched to a gene; V was cut back by 5 bases and J by 9 bases. The germline V gene has CDR1 LNHDA and CDR2 SQIVND (reference sequence). The CDR3 has 13 residues. The CDR3 here is CASSGQGMGEQFF. The CDR3 bases are TGTGCCAGTAGTGGACAGGGTATGGGTGAGCAGTTCTTC. Based on the CDR3 plus reference TRBV19 and TRBJ2-1, the full variable domain is DGGITQSPKYLFRKEGQNVTLSCEQNLNHDAMYWYRQDPGQGLRLIYYSQIVNDFQKGDIAEGYSVSREKKESFPLTVTSAQKNPTAFYLCASSGQGMGEQFFGPGTRLTVL.

The chain is built from TRBV6-6 and TRBJ2-7, with 7 bases identical to TRBD2. Germline V gene sequence: CDR1 MNHNY, CDR2 SVGAGI (reference sequence). The length of the CDR3 is 14 residues. J gave up 3 bases and V 0 bases, and 2 bases lay outside the gene matches. CDR3 DNA: TGTGCCAGCAGTTACTCCGGCGGGAGCTACGAGCAGTACTTC. Protein sequence: CASSYSGGSYEQYF.

The count of this clone is one. The genes are TRBV19 and TRBJ2-3, with D perhaps matching TRBD1 (5 bases). CDR1 is LNHDA and CDR2 is SQIVND in the germline V gene (reference sequence). This CDR3 region has 15 residues. V lost 10 bases to trimming and J lost 3 bases, with 20 bases between them. The CDR3 loop is CATGLDSIQTDTQYF. CDR3 coding DNA: TGTGCCACCGGCCTAGACAGCATCCAAACAGATACGCAGTATTTT.

This chain links TRBV4-1 with TRBJ1-5; unclear D gene. From germline, CDR1 is MGHRA and CDR2 YSYEKL. CDR3 length: 18 amino acids. V lost 0 bases and J lost 1, with 16 bases in between. This CDR3 reads CASSQEWYWALSNQPQHF. As DNA, the CDR3 is TGCGCCAGCAGCCAAGAATGGTACTGGGCATTAAGCAATCAGCCCCAGCATTTT.

This clone has a single count. The J gene is TRBJ2-5, the V gene TRBV30; 15 nucleotides agree with TRBD2. Germline V gene sequence: CDR1 GTSNPN, CDR2 SVGIG (reference sequence). The CDR3 is 16 amino acids. V gave up 3 bases and J gave up 2 bases; unmatched junction bases: 4. CDR3 amino acids: CAWSGLAGGRQETQYF. CDR3 bases: TGTGCCTGGAGCGGACTAGCGGGGGGGAGGCAAGAGACCCAGTACTTC.

The V call is TRBV6-5, the J call TRBJ2-7; 7 bases match TRBD2. The CDR3 spans 15 residues. Germline lookup yields CDR1 MNHEY and CDR2 SVGAGI. J was trimmed by 2 bases and V by 5 bases; bases with no gene match: 9. In DNA form, the CDR3 reads TGTGCCAGCAGTAAGGGACTACGAAGGGCCTACGAGCAGTACTTC. It translates to CASSKGLRRAYEQYF.

The genes are TRBV4-1 and TRBJ2-1; TRBD1 agrees at 8 bases. The CDR3 is 15 amino acids. Germline assignment: CDR1 MGHRA and CDR2 YSYEKL. V was pared by 1 base and J by 5 bases, with 4 bases of the junction left unmatched. DNA of the CDR3: TGCGCCAGCAGCCAAGCCTGGACAGGGAACAATGAGCAGTTCTTC. Its protein product is CASSQAWTGNNEQFF.

The chain recombines TRBV11-2 with TRBJ2-3; perhaps TRBD1 as D (5 bases). CDR1 is SGHAT, CDR2 FQNNGV, per germline. Trimming removed 3 bases from V and 0 bases from J, with 19 bases in between. This CDR3 comprises 18 residues. This chain's CDR3 is CASSFRSRQSSSTDTQYF. The CDR3 DNA is TGTGCCAGCAGCTTCCGATCCCGACAGAGCTCTAGCACAGATACGCAGTATTTT.

V usage is TRBV28 and J usage is TRBJ1-5, with 7 bases fitting TRBD1. V shed 5 bases and J 5 bases; nucleotides not matched to a gene: 3. Germline V CDR1 and CDR2: MDHEN, SYDVKM. The CDR3 length is 13 residues. The CDR3, as DNA: TGTGCCAGCAGTGGGGACAGTTATCAGCCCCAGCATTTT. Amino acids: CASSGDSYQPQHF.

The rearrangement links TRBV3-1 (or the pseudogene TRBV3-2) to TRBJ2-6; TRBD2 is a possible D gene (6 bases). This CDR3 contains 18 residues. V lost 5 bases and J 11 bases, leaving 28 bases between the germline ends. From germline, CDR1 is LGHDT and CDR2 YNNKEL (reference sequence). The CDR3 nucleotides are TGTGCCAGCAGCTCGGGTAGGGAGGTTCCCCCTCTCCGGTACGTCCTGACTTTC. It encodes CASSSGREVPPLRYVLTF.

This CDR3 reads CATSEMDEVEGGFAEAFF. CDR3 nucleotide sequence: TGTGCCACCAGTGAAATGGACGAGGTGGAAGGAGGGTTCGCTGAAGCTTTCTTT. The chain is built from TRBV24-1 and TRBJ1-1; D is unclear. Germline CDR1 reads KGHDR; CDR2 reads SFDVKD. V lost 4 bases and J 6 bases, leaving 26 bases between the germline ends. The CDR3 sequence is 18 residues long.

V gene TRBV6-1 combines with J gene TRBJ2-5; tentative D call: TRBD2 (6 bases). Germline V lookup: CDR1 MNHNS, CDR2 SASEGT. V shed 3 bases and J shed 4 bases, with 24 bases lying between them. The CDR3 length is 18 residues. CDR3 sequence (DNA): TGTGCCAGCAGTGAGCCAATCTCCTGGGTCGGGGGACCAGAGACCCAGTACTTC. Translated, it gives CASSEPISWVGGPETQYF.

This rearrangement joins TRBV15 to TRBJ1-5; the D is unclear. This CDR3 is built from 15 residues. The germline V and J ends were trimmed by 3 bases and 0 bases, with 9 bases remaining between them. Germline V CDR1 and CDR2: LNHNV, YYDKDF (reference sequence). The CDR3 is CATSRSPNSNQPQHF. Here the CDR3 DNA reads TGTGCCACCAGCAGGTCCCCAAATAGCAATCAGCCCCAGCATTTT.

The V and J genes are TRBV14 and TRBJ2-7; 7 positions agree with TRBD1. CDR3 length equals 15 residues. Germline V gene lookup returns CDR1 SGHDN and CDR2 FVKESK. Trimming cost V 5 bases and J 0 bases; bases outside gene matches: 7. CDR3 bases: TGTGCCAGCAGCGACCCGACAGGGTACTCCTACGAGCAGTACTTC. Encoded protein: CASSDPTGYSYEQYF.

This chain links TRBV2 with TRBJ1-5; tentative D call: TRBD1 (5 bases). This CDR3 has 16 amino acids. In germline, CDR1 is SNHLY, CDR2 FYNNEI. Trimming took 5 bases from V and 4 from J, leaving 18 bases between them. The DNA for the CDR3 is TGTGCCAGCAGTCGGGTGGGAGGGGAGCGAAATCAGCCCCAGCATTTT. It encodes CASSRVGGERNQPQHF.